The 19 T cell receptor beta chains below come from one sample, sequenced in a study of blood T cells in healthy people across ages. The authors ran a second PCR of 7 to 11 cycles using a sample-barcoded 5' primer and a J-beta primer mix. TCRdb recomputed calls from the 5' RACE reads with MiXCR, one row per CDR3 protein. The sample consists of 550,000 to 800,000 distinct CDR3 sequences, around a fifth of them appearing once. The sequenced material came from blood. These receptors were taken from a man between 65 and 79 years old in good health.

In this sample, this clonotype turned up many times. The gene calls are TRBV20-1 and TRBJ1-5; 8 bases align to TRBD1. Germline V CDR1 and CDR2: DFQATT, SNEGSKA (reference sequence). Trimming took 6 bases from V and 3 from J; bases not matched to a gene: 7. The CDR3 runs 14 residues. CDR3 in DNA: TGCAGTGCAATACAGGGGGGTATCAATCAGCCCCAGCATTTT. Translated, it gives CSAIQGGINQPQHF.

This clonotype was picked up many times. V gene TRBV7-9 combines with J gene TRBJ2-5; D possibly corresponds to TRBD2 (5 bases). Germline-derived CDR1 and CDR2 are SEHNR and FQNEAQ (reference sequence). The CDR3 extends over 15 amino acids. Trimming removed 3 bases at V and 0 bases at J, with 11 bases between. The CDR3 DNA is TGTGCCAGCAGCTTGAATCTGCGGGACCAAGAGACCCAGTACTTC. This codes for CASSLNLRDQETQYF.

A few counts support this clonotype. An end of the junction differs from the germline gene, which may be a read error. The rearrangement uses TRBV7-7 and TRBJ2-2; D not resolved. The germline V gene has CDR1 SSHAT and CDR2 FNYEAQ (reference sequence). The CDR3 runs to 13 residues. Here the CDR3 DNA reads TGTGCTAGCAGCCGAGACGTCGCCGGGGAGCTGTTTTTT. This sequence encodes CASSRDVAGELFF.

This clonotype was detected a few times. V gene TRBV7-6 combines with J gene TRBJ2-2, with D maybe TRBD2 (6 bases). The CDR3 spans 16 residues. CDR1 is SGHVS, CDR2 FNYEAQ, per germline. The V gene lost 6 bases and the J gene lost 4 bases, with 18 bases spanning the gap. The CDR3 DNA follows: TGTGCCAGCAGTAATTCGGCGGGACCACTCACCGGGGAGCTGTTTTTT. It yields the protein CASSNSAGPLTGELFF.

At least ten counts were recorded for this clonotype. Here the CDR3 DNA reads TGTGCCAGCAGCGTCCTGAGCTATGGCAATGAGCAGTTCTTC. It encodes CASSVLSYGNEQFF. The chain has TRBV9 and TRBJ2-1; D gene unclear. This CDR3 region has 14 residues. The ends were cut back, 2 bases at V and 6 bases at J, with 12 bases in the middle. CDR1 SGDLS and CDR2 YYNGEE come from the germline V gene.

This clonotype was seen more than once but under ten times. The rearrangement links TRBV6-2 or TRBV6-3 to TRBJ1-4; D uncertain. The V gene's germline CDR1 is MNHEY and CDR2 SVGEGT. Trimming removed 7 bases from V and 6 bases from J, with 18 bases in between. This CDR3 spans 15 amino acids. In DNA, the CDR3 is TGTGCCAGCACCCACTCCGACCGGCGGGATGAAAAACTGTTTTTT. This codes for CASTHSDRRDEKLFF.

This clonotype has just a few counts. V gene TRBV2 combines with J gene TRBJ2-7; D might be TRBD1 (5 bases). Trimming shortened V by 2 bases and J by 6 bases, and 8 bases separated the two germline ends. The CDR3 covers 12 residues. Germline CDR1 is SNHLY and CDR2 is FYNNEI. The chain's CDR3 is CASSEQGSEQYF. The CDR3 nucleotides read TGTGCCAGCAGTGAACAGGGATCCGAGCAGTACTTC.

This clonotype has more than one count but fewer than ten. The V gene is TRBV27, the J gene TRBJ2-5; 7 nucleotides line up with TRBD1. V was pared by 1 base and J by 4 bases, with 0 bases of the junction left unmatched. The CDR3 consists of 13 residues. CDR1 is MNHEY, CDR2 SMNVEV, per germline (reference sequence). CDR3 coding DNA: TGTGCCAGCAGTTTATGGGACAGAGAGACCCAGTACTTC. Its protein product is CASSLWDRETQYF.

This clonotype was observed a single time. The genes are TRBV28 and TRBJ2-7; D unresolved. The CDR3 extends over 11 amino acids. Trimming stripped 8 bases from V and 3 bases from J, with 8 bases between. The germline V gene encodes CDR1 MDHEN and CDR2 SYDVKM. CDR3 loop: CASWSGYEQYF. In DNA form, the CDR3 reads TGTGCCAGCTGGTCGGGCTACGAGCAGTACTTC.

This clonotype was detected only a few times. The gene calls are TRBV3-1 and TRBJ1-2; 7 nucleotides align to TRBD1. V gave up 3 bases and J gave up 4 bases; unmatched junction bases: 8. The CDR3 runs to 15 residues. Germline V gene sequence: CDR1 LGHDT, CDR2 YNNKEL (reference sequence). CDR3 protein: CASSQYQGDGYGYTF. The CDR3 coding sequence is TGTGCCAGCAGCCAGTACCAGGGGGATGGCTATGGCTACACCTTC.

The gene calls are TRBV29-1 and TRBJ2-2, with 7 positions matching TRBD2. V dropped 5 bases and J dropped 2; count of bases not matched to a gene: 5. Germline CDR1 SQVTM, CDR2 ANQGSEA. The CDR3 is 14 residues long. The CDR3 protein is CSVLASGNTGELFF. The CDR3, as DNA: TGCAGCGTTTTGGCTAGCGGAAACACCGGGGAGCTGTTTTTT.

The gene calls are TRBV5-5 and TRBJ2-2, with D perhaps being TRBD1 or TRBD2 (5 bases each). This CDR3 comprises 16 residues. The germline V gene has CDR1 SGHKS and CDR2 YYEKEE (reference sequence). V was pared by 0 bases and J by 2 bases, with 11 bases between. The CDR3 loop is CASSLVGGRNTGELFF. CDR3 sequence (DNA): TGTGCCAGCAGCTTGGTTGGGGGACGTAACACCGGGGAGCTGTTTTTT.

The rearrangement joins TRBV4-3 to TRBJ2-5, with TRBD2 matching 11 bases. The CDR3 sequence is 18 residues long. With 0 bases clipped from V and 5 bases from J, the junction kept 11 bases outside the gene matches. Looked up from germline, CDR1 is LGHNA and CDR2 is YSLEER. The CDR3 here is CASSQDRLRASGGETQYF. The CDR3 region has the DNA TGCGCCAGCAGCCAAGATCGTTTGAGGGCTAGCGGGGGGGAGACCCAGTACTTC.

The rearrangement joins TRBV5-5 to TRBJ2-7, with TRBD1 matching 7 bases. Germline V gene lookup returns CDR1 SGHKS and CDR2 YYEKEE (reference sequence). This CDR3 comprises 14 residues. V dropped 3 bases and J dropped 6; count of bases not matched to a gene: 9. The CDR3 DNA reads TGTGCCAGCAGCTACTCGGACAGGTACGGCGAGCAGTACTTC. Amino acid sequence: CASSYSDRYGEQYF. Together with reference TRBV5-5 and TRBJ2-7, the CDR3 gives the full variable domain: DAGVTQSPTHLIKTRGQQVTLRCSPISGHKSVSWYQQVLGQGPQFIFQYYEKEERGRGNFPDRFSARQFPNYSSELNVNALLLGDSALYLCASSYSDRYGEQYFGPGTRLTVT.

Note on this clonotype: At one of its ends the junction is not consistent with the germline gene, which may arise from a read error. This chain connects TRBV30 to TRBJ2-7; the D gene is possibly TRBD1 (6 bases). The CDR3 contains 14 residues. Germline CDR1 and CDR2: GTSNPN and SVGIG (reference sequence). The CDR3 is CAWSSGHSSYKQYF. The CDR3 DNA follows: TGTGCCTGGAGTTCGGGACACTCTTCCTACAAGCAGTACTTC.

This clonotype was seen many times. This rearrangement joins TRBV20-1 to TRBJ2-7; 13 bases line up with TRBD2. This CDR3 has 17 residues. Losses at the gene ends were 4 bases for V and 4 bases for J; bases not matched to a gene: 13. Germline V lookup: CDR1 DFQATT, CDR2 SNEGSKA (reference sequence). CDR3 sequence (DNA): TGCAGTGCTAAATCGGGACTAGCGGGACGACTTGGGTACGAGCAGTACTTC. Protein product: CSAKSGLAGRLGYEQYF.

This chain joins TRBV9 and TRBJ2-3, with TRBD1 matching 7 bases. V shed 7 bases and J 4 bases; nucleotides not matched to a gene: 6. The CDR3 extends over 13 amino acids. The V gene's germline CDR1 is SGDLS and CDR2 YYNGEE. The CDR3 spells CASVPQGSDTQYF. CDR3 sequence (DNA): TGTGCCAGCGTACCACAGGGGTCAGATACGCAGTATTTT.

This clonotype was picked up a small number of times. The genes are TRBV29-1 and TRBJ2-2, with a weak D call TRBD2 (5 bases). The V gene lost 7 bases and the J gene lost 3 bases, with 12 bases spanning the gap. From germline, CDR1 is SQVTM and CDR2 ANQGSEA. This CDR3 spans 13 amino acids. DNA for the CDR3: TGCAGCGGAAGAGGGTGGGACACCGGGGAGCTGTTTTTT. This encodes CSGRGWDTGELFF.

This clonotype was found many times. This rearrangement joins TRBV29-1 to TRBJ2-3; 8 bases align to TRBD2. The CDR3 extends over 15 amino acids. V was clipped by 2 bases and J by 2 bases; unmatched bases: 6. Per germline, CDR1 SQVTM and CDR2 ANQGSEA. The CDR3 DNA sequence: TGCAGCGTTGAAAAAACGGGAGGGAACACAGATACGCAGTATTTT. Translated, it gives CSVEKTGGNTDTQYF.